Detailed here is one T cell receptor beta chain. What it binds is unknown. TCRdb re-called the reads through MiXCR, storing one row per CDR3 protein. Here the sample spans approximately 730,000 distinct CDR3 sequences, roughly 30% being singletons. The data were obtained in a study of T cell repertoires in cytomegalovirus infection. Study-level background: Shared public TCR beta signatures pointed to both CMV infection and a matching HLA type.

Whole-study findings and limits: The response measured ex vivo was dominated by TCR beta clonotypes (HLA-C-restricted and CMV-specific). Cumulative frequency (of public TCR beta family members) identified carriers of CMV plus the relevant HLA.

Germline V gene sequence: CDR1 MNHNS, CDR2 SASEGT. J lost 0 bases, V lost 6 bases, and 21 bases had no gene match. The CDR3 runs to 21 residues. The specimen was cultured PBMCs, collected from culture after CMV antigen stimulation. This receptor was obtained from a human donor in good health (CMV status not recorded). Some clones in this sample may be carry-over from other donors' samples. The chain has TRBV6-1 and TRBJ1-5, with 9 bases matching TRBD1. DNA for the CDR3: TGTGCCAGCAGCTTTCGACTCTCACCGGGACAGGGAGTTGATAGCAATCAGCCCCAGCATTTT. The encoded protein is CASSFRLSPGQGVDSNQPQHF.